Listed here are 5 T cell receptor beta chains from one sample, sequenced in a study of T cell repertoires in cytomegalovirus infection. These receptors have no known antigen. TCRdb recomputed calls from the reads with MiXCR, one row per CDR3 protein. The sample lists roughly 990,000 distinct CDR3 sequences, around 32% occurring once. Sequences were derived from cultured CD8+ T cells from PBMCs, sampled from culture after CMV antigen stimulation. Receptor source: a human donor in good health (CMV status not recorded). Some clones in this sample may be carry-over from other donors' samples.

To note about this clonotype: A much larger clone sits a single nucleotide away, making a read error possible. The chain recombines TRBV7-9 with TRBJ1-1, with TRBD1 matching over 7 bases. The CDR3 spans 13 residues. V shed 4 bases and J 4 bases; nucleotides not matched to a gene: 3. Germline CDR1 SEHNR, CDR2 FQNEAQ (reference sequence). CDR3 sequence: CASSSTGSTEAFF. CDR3 DNA sequence: TGTGCCAGCAGCTCGACAGGGTCCACTGAAGCTTTCTTT.

This clonotype was picked up a small number of times. The V call is TRBV20-1, the J call TRBJ2-3; a possible D gene is TRBD2 (6 bases). Trimming took off 5 bases at V and 5 bases at J, with 20 bases between the two ends. This CDR3 comprises 15 residues. CDR1 DFQATT and CDR2 SNEGSKA come from the germline V gene (reference sequence). The CDR3 DNA is TGCAGTGCTCTATTCGGGGGATCCCCAGGAGATACGCAGTATTTT. It is translated as CSALFGGSPGDTQYF.

The chain employs TRBV5-4 and TRBJ2-1, with unresolved D. Germline CDR1 is SGHNT and CDR2 is YYREEE (reference sequence). The CDR3 is made up of 14 amino acids. V was pared by 4 bases and J by 8 bases, with 16 bases between. CDR3: CASSVDRSVHEQFF. The CDR3 DNA reads as TGTGCCAGCAGCGTGGACCGAAGTGTCCATGAGCAGTTCTTC.

The genes are TRBV4-2 and TRBJ2-2; no clear D gene. Germline loops: CDR1 LGHNA, CDR2 YNFKEQ. Trimming stripped 1 base from V and 4 bases from J, with 7 bases between. The CDR3 loop spans 14 amino acids. CDR3 loop: CASSQGSLTGELFF. The CDR3, as DNA: TGTGCCAGCAGCCAAGGCAGTCTCACCGGGGAGCTGTTTTTT.

The rearrangement uses TRBV7-9 and TRBJ2-3; 7 positions match TRBD2. V lost 5 bases, J lost 6 bases, and 11 bases stayed unmatched. CDR3 length equals 15 residues. Germline CDR1 is SEHNR and CDR2 is FQNEAQ (reference sequence). The CDR3 reads CASSPFRREGDTQYF. In nucleotides, the CDR3 is TGTGCCAGCAGCCCCTTTAGGAGGGAGGGTGATACGCAGTATTTT.